Listed below are T cell receptor beta chains from one sample, sequenced in a study of beta chain features in type 1 diabetes. The table came from immunoSEQ multiplex PCR; TCRdb's copy has only in-frame clones and leaves some out. The sample consists of 150,000 to 170,000 clones, about 7.3% of them appearing once. Input material: central memory CD4+ T cells from blood. These receptors all come from a man younger than 35 in good health. The conserved cysteine and the conserved F or W are not part of the CDR3 here.

TRBV20-1 SARDGREQF
TRBV27 ASSPPTSGRTGELF
TRBV7-2 ASSPWGGFNEQY
TRBV5-1 ASSSNTLNTEAF
TRBV6-5 ASGRADRGFWQF
TRBV30 AWNANRGRTGELF
TRBV13 ASSFRAGTGYYNEQF
TRBV27 ACHRESTGELF
TRBV5-6 ASSLFREEDTQY
TRBV7-2 ASSLAGGLLTDTQY
TRBV7-2 ASSLTQGPQDTQY
TRBV30 ACKAIRGRREQY
TRBV4-3 ASSQTSQGANTIY
TRBV5-4 ASSTQGLRNQPQH
TRBV7-9 ASSDPGSASSYEQY
TRBV11-2 ASSLGQENIQY
TRBV18 ASSPGQGMTYGYT
TRBV30 AWSVGSREGYGYA
TRBV4-1 ASSIGTSGEFSYEQY
TRBV7-3 ASSLTGDVNYEQY
TRBV19 ASSQAGIGVGEQF
TRBV28 ASSLMYADYGYT
TRBV29-1 SVELAVVGQF
TRBV7-2 ASSDLAPGRDEQF
TRBV9 ASSVVSSGGIGELF
TRBV18 ASSPDRAKNIQY
TRBV6-1 ASSGLTRGEQF
TRBV27 ASSREGTGDYNEQF
TRBV5-1 ASSLGSGQVYNEQF
TRBV18 ASSPTSGEETQY
TRBV5-4 ASSPRTLYNEQF
TRBV10-3 AIGALAQGTQY
TRBV15 ATSRDSAQETQY
TRBV7-2 ASSLMGGTGGPGNTIY
TRBV19 ASRPTRTGAYTEAF
TRBV6-1 ASIIQGTSNQPQH
TRBV18 ASSLGTAGEKLF
TRBV9 ASSVQTNYGYT
TRBV28 ASRPGKPSSEQY
TRBV29-1 SVDLQLETQY
TRBV4-2 ASSQFRPILSYNSPLH
TRBV19 ASIHRGTDSNQPQH
TRBV5-1 ASSPDRGQGGELF
TRBV28 ASSLWAGNTEAF
TRBV28 ASRDRVGYT
TRBV28 ASRLGSRAQWTEAF
TRBV30 ALAGAAGNYGYT
TRBV10-3 ATLRNRESEAF
TRBV14 ASSRPGQGYEQY
TRBV28 ASSKTGVGANVLT
TRBV18 ASSPGQGYNEQF
TRBV20-1 STGGYEQY
TRBV5-4 ASSLAENRGSYEQY
TRBV11-2 ASSRGGTGNQPQH
TRBV28 ASSYRQGAGTEAF
TRBV6-6 ASSYRGQGSHEQF
TRBV4-1 ASSQVSRGRTDTQY
TRBV5-4 ASSRVQETYEQY
TRBV9 ASSSRAAGVFNEQF